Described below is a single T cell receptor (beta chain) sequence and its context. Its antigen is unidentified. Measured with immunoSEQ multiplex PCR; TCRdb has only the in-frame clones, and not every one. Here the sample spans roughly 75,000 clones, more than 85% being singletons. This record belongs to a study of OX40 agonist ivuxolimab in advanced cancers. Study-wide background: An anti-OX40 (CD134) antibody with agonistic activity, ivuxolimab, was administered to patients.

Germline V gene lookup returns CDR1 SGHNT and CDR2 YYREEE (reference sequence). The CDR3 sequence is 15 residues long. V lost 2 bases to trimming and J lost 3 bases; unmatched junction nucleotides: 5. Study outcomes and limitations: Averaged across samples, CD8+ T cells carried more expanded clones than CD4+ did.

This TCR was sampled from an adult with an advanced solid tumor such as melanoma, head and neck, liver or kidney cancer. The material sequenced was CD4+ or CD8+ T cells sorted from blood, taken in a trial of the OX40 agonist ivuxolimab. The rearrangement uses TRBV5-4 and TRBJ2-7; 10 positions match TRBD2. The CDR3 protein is CASSFALAGDYEQYF. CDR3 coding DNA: TGTGCCAGCAGCTTTGCGCTAGCGGGAGACTACGAGCAGTACTTC.